What follows describes a single T cell receptor (beta chain). The antigen is undetermined. Positive CCR7 selection of CD45RO-negative cells yielded the naive CD8 cells, and terminally differentiated effector memory CD45RA+ cells were excluded. The donor population consisted of healthy HIV-negative adults with no recent acute infections or vaccinations. Germline V lookup: CDR1 SGDLS, CDR2 YYNGEE. V was clipped by 4 bases and J by 8 bases, with 25 bases between them. CDR3 length: 17 residues. Once extracted for a subset, genomic DNA was divided evenly among several immunoSEQ plates. Here immunoSEQ multiplex PCR was the method, and the copy in TCRdb shows in-frame clones only, minus some. The sample comprises about 2.1 million clones, just under 95% of which are singletons, and over 1.5% rests with the top ten. These data are taken from a study of shared clonotypes between healthy human individuals. Study conclusions and caveats: Donors were few, which limited the genetic and exposure-history diversity represented. When naive CD4 clonotypes were compared across a few donors, around 5% were shared.

Sequencing input: naive CD8+ T cells from PBMCs. The J gene is TRBJ2-1, the V gene TRBV9, with D hard to call. This sequence was found in a man younger than 35 in good health. Some clones in this sample may be carry-over from other donors' samples. In DNA, the CDR3 is TGTGCCAGCAGCCCCCACGTCGCTCGCCGTCCGATGGATGAGCAGTTCTTC. This sequence encodes CASSPHVARRPMDEQFF.